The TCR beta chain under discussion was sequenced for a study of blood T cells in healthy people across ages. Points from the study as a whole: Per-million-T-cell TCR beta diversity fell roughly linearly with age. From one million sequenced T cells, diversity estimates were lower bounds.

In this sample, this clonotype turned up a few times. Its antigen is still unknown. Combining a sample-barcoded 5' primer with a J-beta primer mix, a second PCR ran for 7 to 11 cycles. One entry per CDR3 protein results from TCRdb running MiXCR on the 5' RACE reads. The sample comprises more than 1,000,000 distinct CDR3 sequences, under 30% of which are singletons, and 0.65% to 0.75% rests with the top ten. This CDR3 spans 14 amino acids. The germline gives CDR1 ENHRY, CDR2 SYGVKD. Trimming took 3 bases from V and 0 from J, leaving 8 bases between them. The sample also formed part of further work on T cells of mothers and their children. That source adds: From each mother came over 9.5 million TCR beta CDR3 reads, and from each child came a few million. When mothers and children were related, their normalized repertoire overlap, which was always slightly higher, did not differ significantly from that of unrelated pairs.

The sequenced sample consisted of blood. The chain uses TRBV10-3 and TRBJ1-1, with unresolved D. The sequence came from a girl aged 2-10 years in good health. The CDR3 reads CAISDGGMNTEAFF. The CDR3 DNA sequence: TGTGCCATCAGTGACGGTGGCATGAACACTGAAGCTTTCTTT.